Each of the 24 T cell receptor beta chains below was sequenced from the same sample in a study of early T cells in non-severe SARS-CoV-2 infection. Via MiXCR, TCRdb re-called the 5' RACE reads, giving one row per CDR3 protein. The sample carries about 100,000 distinct CDR3 sequences, about 12% recorded once. The sequenced sample consisted of whole blood. These receptors came from an adult who was a healthcare worker with PCR-confirmed SARS-CoV-2 infection or an uninfected control (not recorded which).

The rearrangement links TRBV29-1 to TRBJ2-7; D possibly corresponds to TRBD1 (6 bases). This CDR3 is built from 14 residues. Trimming shortened V by 4 bases and J by 6 bases, and 19 bases separated the two germline ends. Germline lookup yields CDR1 SQVTM and CDR2 ANQGSEA. CDR3: CSVAFGQGPLEQYF. In DNA, the CDR3 is TGCAGCGTTGCGTTCGGGCAGGGGCCCCTCGAGCAGTACTTC.

This clonotype was counted between two and nine times. The chain couples TRBV9 to TRBJ2-1; D may correspond to TRBD1 or TRBD2 (5 bases each). Germline CDR1 is SGDLS and CDR2 is YYNGEE. The CDR3 contains 14 residues. The V end lost 0 bases, the J end lost 9 bases, and 13 bases lay between the germline ends. The CDR3 here is CASSVVGVGGEQFF. CDR3 coding DNA: TGTGCCAGCAGCGTAGTGGGAGTTGGGGGTGAGCAGTTCTTC. The full variable domain, rest sourced from reference TRBV9 and TRBJ2-1, is DSGVTQTPKHLITATGQRVTLRCSPRSGDLSVYWYQQSLDQGLQFLIQYYNGEERAKGNILERFSAQQFPDLHSELNLSSLELGDSALYFCASSVVGVGGEQFFGPGTRLTVL.

This clonotype was seen at least ten times. The rearrangement links TRBV29-1 to TRBJ2-7; D gene unclear. From germline, CDR1 is SQVTM and CDR2 ANQGSEA. The CDR3 loop spans 12 amino acids. Trimming cost V 7 bases and J 1 base, with 11 bases left between them. In DNA, the CDR3 is TGCAGCGCCTTATCCGGATCCTACGAGCAGTACTTC. It specifies CSALSGSYEQYF.

This rearrangement joins TRBV29-1 to TRBJ2-1; perhaps TRBD2 as D (6 bases). There are 18 residues in the CDR3. Germline CDR1 and CDR2: SQVTM and ANQGSEA. V lost 3 bases, J lost 0 bases, and 21 bases lay in between. CDR3 DNA sequence: TGCAGCGTTGACGCGGGACGGTTACTTCGTGCCTCCTACAATGAGCAGTTCTTC. Translation: CSVDAGRLLRASYNEQFF.

V gene TRBV6-1 combines with J gene TRBJ2-7; 7 nucleotides match TRBD1. There are 15 residues in the CDR3. With V trimmed by 5 bases and J by 7 bases, 14 bases remained unmatched. The germline V gene has CDR1 MNHNS and CDR2 SASEGT. The DNA for the CDR3 is TGTGCCAGCAGTTTAGGGACAGTAGGTACGGTGGAGCAGTACTTC. Translated, it gives CASSLGTVGTVEQYF.

This clonotype was recorded many times. The chain carries TRBV3-1 and TRBJ1-2, with no clear D. Per germline, CDR1 LGHDT and CDR2 YNNKEL (reference sequence). This CDR3 is 15 amino acids long. The V end was cut by 4 bases, the J end by 2 bases, with 14 bases between. For the CDR3, the DNA is TGTGCCAGCAGCCCTTGGTCAACCCAAAACTATGGCTACACCTTC. Its translation: CASSPWSTQNYGYTF. The whole variable domain, filled in from reference TRBV3-1 and TRBJ1-2, reads DTAVSQTPKYLVTQMGNDKSIKCEQNLGHDTMYWYKQDSKKFLKIMFSYNNKELIINETVPNRFSPKSPDKAHLNLHINSLELGDSAVYFCASSPWSTQNYGYTFGSGTRLTVV.

The chain links TRBV27 to TRBJ2-5; D is undetermined. The germline gives CDR1 MNHEY, CDR2 SMNVEV (reference sequence). CDR3 size: 11 residues. Trimming shortened V by 6 bases and J by 3 bases, and 5 bases separated the two germline ends. The CDR3 loop is CASRVKETQYF. The CDR3 nucleotides read TGTGCCAGCAGAGTAAAAGAGACCCAGTACTTC.

This clonotype was counted only a few times. The chain recombines TRBV28 with TRBJ2-7, with D perhaps matching TRBD1 (5 bases). This CDR3 is built from 13 residues. Germline V gene sequence: CDR1 MDHEN, CDR2 SYDVKM. V was trimmed by 6 bases and J by 3 bases, leaving 12 bases between them. For the CDR3, the DNA is TGTGCCAGCAGCCCCAGGGTATTCTACGAGCAGTACTTC. This codes for CASSPRVFYEQYF.

The CDR3 loop is CAISSGQGLEAFF. In DNA form, the CDR3 reads TGTGCCATCAGCTCGGGACAGGGTCTTGAAGCTTTCTTT. The rearrangement uses TRBV10-3 and TRBJ1-1, with TRBD1 matching over 9 bases. This CDR3 spans 13 amino acids. Germline V gene lookup returns CDR1 ENHRY and CDR2 SYGVKD. The J segment lost 7 bases and the V segment lost 6 bases, leaving 6 bases of the junction unmatched.

The sample holds a few counts of this clonotype. The rearrangement uses TRBV5-1 and TRBJ2-1; D possibly corresponds to TRBD1 (5 bases). This CDR3 contains 14 residues. Germline CDR1 is SGHRS and CDR2 is YFSETQ. V lost 2 bases to trimming and J lost 8 bases, with 14 bases between them. CDR3: CASSFFPETDEQFF. Here the CDR3 DNA reads TGCGCCAGCAGCTTCTTCCCTGAGACAGATGAGCAGTTCTTC.

This clonotype was counted at least ten times. Relative to the germline gene, one junction end is altered; a read error may explain this. The chain combines TRBV10-2 with TRBJ1-2; D might be TRBD1 (5 bases). Per the germline V gene, CDR1 is WSHSY and CDR2 is SAAADI. The CDR3 runs to 12 residues. CDR3 coding DNA: TGCGCCAGCAGTGACTCCTTTGGAGGGGTAGCCTTC. This sequence encodes CASSDSFGGVAF.

J is TRBJ2-1 and V is TRBV19; the match to TRBD2 covers 8 bases. Germline CDR1 reads LNHDA; CDR2 reads SQIVND (reference sequence). Germline trimming cut 0 bases from V and 10 bases from J; bases unmatched to any gene: 8. CDR3 length equals 15 residues. The CDR3 bases are TGTGCCAGTAGTATAGACACTGCGGGGGGCGGAGAGCAGTTCTTC. This sequence encodes CASSIDTAGGGEQFF.

The chain combines TRBV10-1 with TRBJ2-2; D gene uncertain. V shed 6 bases and J shed 4 bases, with 6 bases lying between them. The length of the CDR3 is 12 residues. Per germline, CDR1 WNHNN and CDR2 SYGVQD (reference sequence). The CDR3 region is CASRGGTGELFF. The CDR3 nucleotides read TGCGCCAGCAGGGGCGGCACCGGGGAGCTGTTTTTT.

Only a few counts were recorded for this clonotype. This chain joins TRBV10-3 and TRBJ2-1; D is possibly TRBD2 (6 bases). This CDR3 region has 16 residues. The ends were cut back, 3 bases at V and 3 bases at J, with 15 bases in the middle. CDR1 and CDR2 from the germline V gene are ENHRY and SYGVKD. CDR3 in amino acids: CAISDRDSGGYNEQFF. The DNA for the CDR3 is TGTGCCATCAGTGATAGGGATAGCGGAGGCTACAATGAGCAGTTCTTC.

On this clonotype: A much larger clone lies a single base off, so this may be a read error. The chain combines TRBV7-2 with TRBJ2-7; D remains unclear. CDR3 size: 13 residues. The germline V gene has CDR1 SGHTA and CDR2 FQGNSA. The V gene lost 3 bases and the J gene lost 4 bases, with 10 bases spanning the gap. The CDR3 nucleotides are TGTGCCAGCAGCTTCGGATCAGAATACGAGCAGTACTTC. It codes for CASSFGSEYEQYF.

In this sample, this clonotype turned up a few times. J is TRBJ2-1 and V is TRBV24-1, with 7 bases identical to TRBD1. CDR3 length equals 17 residues. Germline assignment: CDR1 KGHDR and CDR2 SFDVKD. V lost 2 bases to trimming and J lost 1 base; unmatched junction nucleotides: 7. The CDR3 nucleotides read TGTGCCACCAGTGATTCCGACAGGGCCAAATCCTACAATGAGCAGTTCTTC. This encodes CATSDSDRAKSYNEQFF.

The genes are TRBV24-1 and TRBJ2-1; D is tentatively TRBD1 or TRBD2 (5 bases each). CDR3 length: 17 amino acids. Germline-derived CDR1 and CDR2 are KGHDR and SFDVKD. V was clipped by 3 bases and J by 9 bases, with 23 bases between them. The CDR3 coding sequence is TGTGCCACCAGTGATGAAAAACCGGGGCAGCGGTATCGTGAGCAGTTCTTC. Translated, it gives CATSDEKPGQRYREQFF.

This clonotype was counted once. One junction end disagrees with the germline gene, perhaps due to a read error. The gene calls are TRBV9 and TRBJ2-1; D is perhaps TRBD2 (5 bases). This CDR3 region has 13 residues. CDR1 and CDR2 from the germline V gene are SGDLS and YYNGEE. The CDR3 DNA is TGTGTCAGCAGCGTAGACGAGGGCAATGAGCAGTTCTTC. It encodes CVSSVDEGNEQFF.

This clonotype has ten or more counts. The V and J genes are TRBV29-1 and TRBJ2-1, with 11 bases that match TRBD2. Germline loops: CDR1 SQVTM, CDR2 ANQGSEA. The CDR3 has 14 amino acids. Trimming removed 4 bases from V and 8 bases from J; junction bases left unmatched: 7. The CDR3 is CSVVTSGSHDEQFF. CDR3 nucleotides: TGCAGCGTTGTAACTAGCGGGAGCCACGATGAGCAGTTCTTC.

This clonotype was observed a few times. The chain is built from TRBV7-9 and TRBJ1-2; tentatively, D is TRBD1 (6 bases). The CDR3 consists of 15 residues. Trimming took 4 bases from V and 6 from J, leaving 18 bases between them. Germline CDR1 and CDR2: SEHNR and FQNEAQ (reference sequence). CDR3 DNA: TGTGCCAGCAGCTCGGACAGCCACGGTAGCGATGGCTACACCTTC. This translates into CASSSDSHGSDGYTF.

Regarding this clonotype: A junction boundary mismatches the germline segment, possibly from a read error. The genes are TRBV6-5 and TRBJ1-1; 7 bases align to TRBD1. Germline CDR1 MNHEY, CDR2 SVGAGI. The CDR3 runs to 14 residues. The DNA of the CDR3 is TGTGCCAGCAGTTATCAGACAGGGAACACTGAAGTTTTCTTT. The encoded protein is CASSYQTGNTEVFF.

This clonotype showed up just a few times. V usage is TRBV6-2 or TRBV6-3 and J usage is TRBJ1-5, with D possibly being TRBD1 (5 bases). Trimming left V 0 bases short and J 0 bases short, with 15 bases between. This CDR3 comprises 18 residues. Germline CDR1 is MNHEY and CDR2 is SVGEGT. The CDR3 DNA follows: TGTGCCAGCAGTTACTCGAGGCTGGGGGTCCATAGCAATCAGCCCCAGCATTTT. Its translation: CASSYSRLGVHSNQPQHF.

The rearrangement links TRBV7-9 to TRBJ2-1, with a tentative D call TRBD1 (7 bases). CDR1 is SEHNR and CDR2 is FQNEAQ in the germline V gene (reference sequence). CDR3 length: 14 amino acids. Deletions cut 1 base from V and 8 bases from J, with 12 bases between. The CDR3 is CASSLETRGHEQFF. The CDR3 region has the DNA TGTGCCAGCAGCTTAGAGACTAGGGGGCATGAGCAGTTCTTC.

This clonotype was seen repeatedly, ten times or more. The V and J genes are TRBV6-1 and TRBJ2-3; the D gene is possibly TRBD2 (6 bases). The V gene's germline CDR1 is MNHNS and CDR2 SASEGT. The CDR3 consists of 16 residues. V lost 2 bases, J lost 5 bases, and 17 bases lay in between. The CDR3 coding sequence is TGTGCCAGCAGTGAACGGACGGGAGCGGTAGGAGATACGCAGTATTTT. Its translation: CASSERTGAVGDTQYF.